The next 24 T cell receptor beta chains were all read from a single sample in a study of human T cells and chemical hapten exposure. Time point here: patch test 3, about 24 weeks after DPC sensitization. Treatment noted: therapeutic diphenylcyclopropenone sensitization with weekly scalp DPC. TCRdb reprocessed the RACE reads via MiXCR and lists one record per CDR3 protein. This table has 95,000 to 150,000 distinct CDR3 sequences, 10% to 12% appearing once. This specimen consisted of whole blood, obtained in connection with sensitization to the hapten diphenylcyclopropenone (DPC). Receptor source: a woman between 45 and 60 years old with alopecia areata. Some clones in this sample may be carry-over from other donors' samples.

In DNA form, the CDR3 reads TGTGCCAGCGGAACAGGGGGCGTCTGGGGCACTGAAGCTTTCTTT. Its protein product is CASGTGGVWGTEAFF. The chain couples TRBV6-5 to TRBJ1-1, with TRBD1 identical over 9 bases. The V segment lost 8 bases and the J segment 4 bases; nucleotides outside the gene matches: 11. This CDR3 contains 15 residues. CDR1 MNHEY and CDR2 SVGAGI come from the germline V gene.

This clonotype turned up a few times. The chain couples TRBV27 to TRBJ2-1; the D gene is possibly TRBD2 (5 bases). This CDR3 spans 11 amino acids. Trimming cost V 3 bases and J 8 bases, with 5 bases left between them. The V gene's germline CDR1 is MNHEY and CDR2 SMNVEV (reference sequence). CDR3 region: CASSFGDEQFF. Written as DNA, the CDR3 is TGTGCCAGCAGTTTCGGGGATGAGCAGTTCTTC.

The gene calls are TRBV6-5 and TRBJ1-5, with a possible D match to TRBD1 (5 bases). The V end lost 5 bases, the J end lost 0 bases, and 17 bases lay between the germline ends. Germline V gives CDR1 MNHEY, CDR2 SVGAGI. This CDR3 spans 17 amino acids. The CDR3 region is CASSPRGPGNSNQPQHF. CDR3 DNA: TGTGCCAGCAGTCCCCGGGGACCTGGGAATAGCAATCAGCCCCAGCATTTT.

The rearrangement uses TRBV5-6 and TRBJ2-7, with D tentatively TRBD1 (5 bases). The germline gives CDR1 SGHDT, CDR2 YYEEEE. V lost 4 bases, J lost 0 bases, and 11 bases lay in between. The CDR3 length is 14 residues. The CDR3 reads CASSLDISSYEQYF. The CDR3 nucleotides read TGTGCCAGCAGCCTGGACATCAGCTCCTACGAGCAGTACTTC. The variable domain in full, with the rest retrieved from reference TRBV5-6 and TRBJ2-7, is DAGVTQSPTHLIKTRGQQVTLRCSPKSGHDTVSWYQQALGQGPQFIFQYYEEEERQRGNFPDRFSGHQFPNYSSELNVNALLLGDSALYLCASSLDISSYEQYFGPGTRLTVT.

This clonotype was found a few times. V and J are TRBV29-1 and TRBJ2-3; TRBD2 might be the D (5 bases). The length of the CDR3 is 12 residues. Per germline, CDR1 SQVTM and CDR2 ANQGSEA. Between the trimmed V and J ends, which lost 7 bases and 9 bases, there was a span of 17 bases. CDR3 loop: CSADPLVDTQYF. CDR3 nucleotides: TGCAGCGCCGACCCACTAGTTGACACGCAGTATTTT.

The table lists this clonotype with a few counts. The chain carries TRBV6-5 and TRBJ2-2; D may correspond to TRBD1 or TRBD2 (6 bases each). This CDR3 spans 14 amino acids. V was shortened by 4 bases and J by 5 bases, with 11 bases between the two germline ends. Per germline, CDR1 MNHEY and CDR2 SVGAGI. The CDR3 is CASSWGARTGELFF. The CDR3 nucleotides are TGTGCCAGCAGTTGGGGGGCCCGGACCGGGGAGCTGTTTTTT.

The genes are TRBV9 and TRBJ1-2; D is unresolved. Trimming removed 2 bases from V and 0 bases from J, with 8 bases in between. CDR1 is SGDLS and CDR2 is YYNGEE in the germline V gene. CDR3 size: 14 residues. The DNA for the CDR3 is TGTGCCAGCAGCGTCGCAGATGCTAACTATGGCTACACCTTC. Residues: CASSVADANYGYTF.

To note about this clonotype: At one boundary the junction diverges from the germline segment, which might be a read error. The chain joins TRBV4-3 to TRBJ2-6; D gene uncertain. The germline CDR1 and CDR2 sequences are LGHNA and YSLEER. The CDR3 sequence is 15 residues long. The CDR3, as DNA: TGCGCCAGCAGCAAAGATTTGTCTGGGGCCAACGTCCTGACTTTC. This sequence encodes CASSKDLSGANVLTF.

This clonotype was seen only a few times. The V gene is TRBV7-6, the J gene TRBJ1-1; no firm D call. Trimming took off 4 bases at V and 7 bases at J, with 13 bases between the two ends. The CDR3 totals 13 residues. Per the germline V gene, CDR1 is SGHVS and CDR2 is FNYEAQ. CDR3 loop: CASSYPAGFEAFF. DNA of the CDR3: TGTGCCAGCAGCTACCCAGCCGGGTTTGAAGCTTTCTTT.

This clonotype was counted at least ten times. This chain joins TRBV18 and TRBJ1-2; D call uncertain. The germline V and J ends were trimmed by 1 base and 4 bases, with 10 bases remaining between them. Germline V gene data show CDR1 as KGHSH and CDR2 as LQKENI. The CDR3 has 14 amino acids. Here the CDR3 reads CASSPQGLSYGYTF. The CDR3 DNA sequence: TGTGCCAGCTCACCACAAGGACTCAGCTATGGCTACACCTTC.

This clonotype was seen at least ten times. The genes are TRBV5-6 and TRBJ2-4; D is unresolved. CDR3 size: 14 residues. Germline V lookup: CDR1 SGHDT, CDR2 YYEEEE. Trimming shortened V by 3 bases and J by 7 bases, and 14 bases separated the two germline ends. CDR3 residues: CASSSRSEWNIQYF. In nucleotides, the CDR3 is TGTGCCAGCAGCTCCCGTTCCGAGTGGAACATTCAGTACTTC.

Points on this clonotype: A much larger clone differs by one base, so this may be a read error. CDR3 nucleotide sequence: TGTGCCAGCACCTCTGGAGGGGAGCAGTTCTTC. Protein: CASTSGGEQFF. V is TRBV12-3 or TRBV12-4 and J is TRBJ2-1, with a weak D call TRBD2 (6 bases). The CDR3 runs 11 residues. The V gene lost 7 bases and the J gene lost 10 bases, with 11 bases spanning the gap.

V is TRBV27 and J is TRBJ1-1, with D perhaps matching TRBD1 (6 bases). CDR1 is MNHEY, CDR2 SMNVEV, per germline (reference sequence). The CDR3 is 17 residues long. V lost 0 bases and J 0 bases, leaving 14 bases between the germline ends. CDR3 coding DNA: TGTGCCAGCAGTTTATCGAATTGGGGGACATTGAACACTGAAGCTTTCTTT. It specifies CASSLSNWGTLNTEAFF.

This clonotype was observed many times. The rearrangement joins TRBV27 to TRBJ2-3; 7 bases map to TRBD1. The CDR3 covers 13 residues. In germline, CDR1 is MNHEY, CDR2 SMNVEV (reference sequence). Trimming at V came to 7 bases and at J to 4 bases, leaving 5 bases not matched to a gene. This CDR3 reads CASTPGGADTQYF. The CDR3 DNA reads TGTGCCAGCACCCCAGGGGGTGCAGATACGCAGTATTTT.

Only a few counts were recorded for this clonotype. V gene TRBV12-3 or TRBV12-4 combines with J gene TRBJ2-1; TRBD1 or TRBD2 may be the D gene (6 bases each). Trimming stripped 2 bases from V and 3 bases from J, with 11 bases between. The CDR3 contains 15 residues. Written as DNA, the CDR3 is TGTGCCAGCAGTTTACAAGGGGGAGGCTACAATGAGCAGTTCTTC. Amino acid sequence: CASSLQGGGYNEQFF.

This rearrangement joins TRBV5-1 to TRBJ1-1; 8 positions match TRBD1. Germline V gene data show CDR1 as SGHRS and CDR2 as YFSETQ. V lost 1 base, J lost 6 bases, and 5 bases stayed unmatched. The CDR3 loop spans 14 amino acids. The CDR3 coding sequence is TGCGCCAGCAGCTTGTTACAGGGGGGTGCTGAAGCTTTCTTT. Encoded protein: CASSLLQGGAEAFF.

This clonotype was counted between two and nine times. The V call is TRBV29-1, the J call TRBJ2-3; 10 bases are a match to TRBD2. There are 14 residues in the CDR3. Trimming removed 8 bases from V and 0 bases from J; junction bases left unmatched: 5. CDR1 is SQVTM, CDR2 ANQGSEA, per germline. Here the CDR3 DNA reads TGCAGCCATTTGACTAGCGGGAGCACAGATACGCAGTATTTT. Its translation is CSHLTSGSTDTQYF.

The rearrangement links TRBV10-3 to TRBJ2-6; maybe TRBD1 (5 bases). Trimming took 2 bases from V and 2 from J, leaving 10 bases between them. Germline assignment: CDR1 ENHRY and CDR2 SYGVKD. The CDR3 has 16 amino acids. This CDR3 is CAISETIRAGANVLTF. CDR3 DNA: TGTGCCATCAGTGAGACAATCAGGGCTGGGGCCAACGTCCTGACTTTC.

In the case of this clonotype: A read error may explain this, as a much larger clone is one base away. This chain connects TRBV2 to TRBJ2-1, with D hard to call. Trimming shortened V by 3 bases and J by 6 bases, and 9 bases separated the two germline ends. This CDR3 comprises 13 residues. Germline V gene data show CDR1 as SNHLY and CDR2 as FYNNEI. This CDR3 reads CASSEQVFNEQFF. DNA for the CDR3: TGTGCCAGCAGTGAGCAAGTATTCAATGAGCAGTTCTTC.

This sequence joins TRBV21-1 and TRBJ1-6; no check of the table's D call, TRBD1, against the DNA was made. TRBV21-1 is listed as a pseudogene. The CDR3 spans 16 residues. This CDR3 reads CASSKARGQGGSPLHF. In DNA form, the CDR3 reads TGTGCCAGCAGCAAAGCGAGGGGACAGGGCGGGTCACCCCTCCACTTT.

This clonotype was counted between two and nine times. The chain employs TRBV12-3 or TRBV12-4 and TRBJ2-7, with 16 bases matching TRBD2. The CDR3 is made up of 19 amino acids. With 2 bases clipped from V and 5 bases from J, the junction kept 12 bases outside the gene matches. The CDR3 nucleotides read TGTGCCAGCAGTTTATTTATACCGGGACTAGCGGGGGGGCCTAACGAGCAGTACTTC. Translating gives CASSLFIPGLAGGPNEQYF.

This clonotype occurred a few times. This chain links TRBV29-1 with TRBJ2-1; no definite D call. V lost 5 bases, J lost 3 bases, and 11 bases lay in between. This CDR3 spans 13 amino acids. The V gene's germline CDR1 is SQVTM and CDR2 ANQGSEA. For the CDR3, the DNA is TGCAGCGTTAAATCCCAGAGCTACAATGAGCAGTTCTTC. Translation: CSVKSQSYNEQFF.

In this sample, this clonotype turned up a few times. The V and J genes are TRBV20-1 and TRBJ1-6; the match to TRBD1 covers 9 bases. Germline V gene lookup returns CDR1 DFQATT and CDR2 SNEGSKA (reference sequence). CDR3 length: 14 amino acids. V trimming: 0 bases; J trimming: 14 bases; junction bases outside the gene matches: 8. This chain's CDR3 is CSAREGQGSPSLHF. The CDR3 bases are TGCAGTGCTAGAGAGGGACAGGGCTCCCCGTCCCTCCACTTT.

The chain links TRBV7-9 to TRBJ1-1; no firm D call. V lost 1 base and J lost 3, with 12 bases in between. The CDR3 extends over 15 amino acids. Germline V gives CDR1 SEHNR, CDR2 FQNEAQ (reference sequence). In nucleotides, the CDR3 is TGTGCCAGCAGCTTAGAAGGATCCAGGCACACTGAAGCTTTCTTT. This sequence encodes CASSLEGSRHTEAFF.